Below, 27 T cell receptor beta chains from the same sample are listed, as sequenced in a study of T-cell reconstitution after alpha-beta-depleted transplantation in children. For TCRbeta, the library was prepared with unique molecular identifiers. TCRdb independently ran MiXCR on the PCR reads; one entry per CDR3 protein. This table has 250,000 or so distinct CDR3 sequences, 20% to 30% appearing once. This material consisted of PBMCs, mostly from graft donor cells, taken 360 days after TCRalphabeta/CD19-depleted stem cell transplant. Source of these receptors: a female patient aged 2-10 years who had a stem cell transplant for congenital amegakaryocytic thrombocytopenia, so the T cells may come from the graft donor.

This clonotype has just one count. The rearrangement uses TRBV11-1 and TRBJ2-3, with 8 nucleotides matching TRBD1. Germline CDR1 is SGHAT and CDR2 is FQDESV (reference sequence). With 5 bases clipped from V and 3 bases from J, the junction kept 19 bases outside the gene matches. This CDR3 comprises 19 residues. The CDR3 loop reads CASSPSLGQGILMTDTQYF. The CDR3 DNA reads as TGTGCCAGCAGCCCCTCCCTTGGACAGGGTATATTGATGACAGATACGCAGTATTTT.

The chain links TRBV7-2 to TRBJ1-3; D is unresolved. The V end lost 5 bases, the J end lost 2 bases, and 7 bases lay between the germline ends. Germline V lookup: CDR1 SGHTA, CDR2 FQGNSA. CDR3 length: 13 residues. The CDR3 DNA reads TGTGCCAGCAGCCTCAATCCTGGAAACACCATATATTTT. Translation gives CASSLNPGNTIYF.

The V and J genes are TRBV28 and TRBJ2-7, with 9 bases fitting TRBD1. The V and J ends lost 6 bases and 4 bases, in that order; junction bases with no gene match: 13. Germline CDR1 MDHEN, CDR2 SYDVKM. CDR3 length equals 16 residues. CDR3 bases: TGTGCCAGCAGACCAGGCTCTCGGGACAGGGCTTACGAGCAGTACTTC. The encoded protein is CASRPGSRDRAYEQYF.

The chain is built from TRBV4-1 and TRBJ2-2, with 7 bases that match TRBD1. Trimming cost V 5 bases and J 3 bases; bases outside gene matches: 6. Germline V gene lookup returns CDR1 MGHRA and CDR2 YSYEKL. The CDR3 consists of 15 residues. In nucleotides, the CDR3 is TGCGCCAGCAGCACCTACAGGGGACACACCGGGGAGCTGTTTTTT. Translated: CASSTYRGHTGELFF.

This clonotype was observed a handful of times. The V gene is TRBV5-1, the J gene TRBJ2-3; 8 bases match TRBD1. The CDR3 contains 16 residues. CDR1 SGHRS and CDR2 YFSETQ come from the germline V gene. V was pared by 2 bases and J by 2 bases, with 7 bases of the junction left unmatched. This CDR3 reads CASSFSGTGLTDTQYF. The DNA of the CDR3 is TGCGCCAGCAGCTTCTCCGGGACAGGCCTCACAGATACGCAGTATTTT.

At least ten counts were recorded for this clonotype. The chain is built from TRBV12-3 or TRBV12-4 and TRBJ2-7, with 8 bases identical to TRBD2. The CDR3 consists of 14 residues. V shed 11 bases and J 4 bases; nucleotides not matched to a gene: 13. The CDR3 sequence: CASEAGEGEYEQYF. The DNA for the CDR3 is TGTGCCTCGGAAGCGGGAGAAGGCGAGTACGAGCAGTACTTC.

In this sample, this clonotype turned up many times. The chain combines TRBV12-3 or TRBV12-4 with TRBJ2-3; D may be TRBD1 (5 bases). Trimming took 6 bases from V and 6 from J, leaving 13 bases between them. CDR3 length: 13 residues. In DNA, the CDR3 is TGTGCCAGCAGAGTGACAGATCGGGATACGCAGTATTTT. Its protein product is CASRVTDRDTQYF.

This clonotype was picked up one time. The chain has TRBV29-1 and TRBJ2-3, with D perhaps matching TRBD1 or TRBD2 (6 bases each). CDR1 and CDR2 from the germline V gene are SQVTM and ANQGSEA. The CDR3 runs to 14 residues. Trimming pared 4 bases from V and 1 base from J, leaving 12 bases between. In DNA form, the CDR3 reads TGCAGCGTTGCGGGGGCTTTCGGCACAGATACGCAGTATTTT. This translates into CSVAGAFGTDTQYF.

V is TRBV28 and J is TRBJ2-1; D tentatively reads TRBD1 or TRBD2 (5 bases each). V dropped 3 bases and J dropped 1 base, with 19 bases sitting between them. Germline assignment: CDR1 MDHEN and CDR2 SYDVKM. The CDR3 is 18 amino acids. The CDR3 coding sequence is TGTGCCAGCAGTTTTTTTCATCCGTCAGGGAGTTCCTACAATGAGCAGTTCTTC. Its translation: CASSFFHPSGSSYNEQFF. The entire variable domain, with the rest obtained from reference TRBV28 and TRBJ2-1, is as follows: DVKVTQSSRYLVKRTGEKVFLECVQDMDHENMFWYRQDPGLGLRLIYFSYDVKMKEKGDIPEGYSVSREKKERFSLILESASTNQTSMYLCASSFFHPSGSSYNEQFFGPGTRLTVL.

In its sample, this clonotype was seen many times. V and J are TRBV12-3 or TRBV12-4 and TRBJ2-3; 7 bases fit TRBD2. This CDR3 is 15 amino acids long. Unmatched junction bases numbered 4, after V lost 3 bases and J lost 1 base. The CDR3 nucleotides read TGTGCCAGCAGTTTTACTAGCGTCGGCACAGATACGCAGTATTTT. This gives the protein CASSFTSVGTDTQYF.

Comments on this clonotype: One junction end does not reproduce the germline sequence, and a read error may be involved. The CDR3 nucleotides read TGTGCCAGCAGTAACTCGCGGGAGCTGTTTTTT. It translates to CASSNSRELFF. The chain uses TRBV6-2 or TRBV6-3 and TRBJ2-2; the D is unclear. Germline CDR1 MNHEY, CDR2 SVGEGT. The CDR3 extends over 11 amino acids.

This clonotype was seen a handful of times. This chain links TRBV21-1 with TRBJ2-5. TRBV21-1 is termed a pseudogene. The CDR3 is 13 amino acids. CDR3 protein: CASSNQASQTQYF. The CDR3 nucleotides read TGTGCCAGCAGCAATCAAGCCAGCCAGACCCAGTACTTC.

Written as DNA, the CDR3 is TGTGCCAGCAGCCAAGCGAGGACTGATCAGTACTTC. It specifies CASSQARTDQYF. This sequence joins TRBV14 and TRBJ2-4; perhaps TRBD2 as D (5 bases). The V and J ends lost 1 base and 12 bases respectively, with 10 bases between them. This CDR3 region has 12 residues. The germline gives CDR1 SGHDN, CDR2 FVKESK.

The CDR3: CSAYGGDTQYF. The CDR3 coding sequence is TGCAGTGCTTATGGGGGGGATACGCAGTATTTT. The J gene is TRBJ2-3, the V gene TRBV20-1; TRBD2 might be the D (6 bases). CDR1 and CDR2 from the germline V gene are DFQATT and SNEGSKA (reference sequence). CDR3 size: 11 residues. With 5 bases removed from V and 6 bases from J, the gap between germline ends came to 9 bases.

The genes are TRBV5-1 and TRBJ2-7; no reliable D call. The germline V gene encodes CDR1 SGHRS and CDR2 YFSETQ. Trimming stripped 0 bases from V and 3 bases from J, with 13 bases between. The CDR3 is 15 residues long. The CDR3 spells CASSLGWADYYEQYF. The CDR3 region has the DNA TGCGCCAGCAGCTTGGGGTGGGCAGATTACTACGAGCAGTACTTC.

V is TRBV10-3 and J is TRBJ2-1; 8 bases map to TRBD2. CDR3 length equals 16 residues. The V and J ends lost 0 bases and 4 bases, in that order; junction bases with no gene match: 5. The germline CDR1 and CDR2 sequences are ENHRY and SYGVKD. DNA of the CDR3: TGTGCCATCAGTGAGTCGTGGCGGGAGGTATACAATGAGCAGTTCTTC. Translation: CAISESWREVYNEQFF.

This chain links TRBV10-3 with TRBJ2-3, with 8 bases identical to TRBD2. V was clipped by 3 bases and J by 1 base; unmatched bases: 3. The CDR3 runs 15 residues. Germline CDR1 is ENHRY and CDR2 is SYGVKD. CDR3 DNA sequence: TGTGCCATCAGTGACGAAGCGGGGGGCACAGATACGCAGTATTTT. Translating it yields CAISDEAGGTDTQYF.

The sample holds a few counts of this clonotype. The chain uses TRBV5-1 and TRBJ2-7, with D unclear. Trimming took off 1 base at V and 1 base at J, with 9 bases between the two ends. Looked up from germline, CDR1 is SGHRS and CDR2 is YFSETQ. CDR3 length: 14 amino acids. The CDR3 here is CASSLYRRSYEQYF. The CDR3 bases are TGCGCCAGCAGCTTGTACCGGCGATCCTACGAGCAGTACTTC.

The table lists this clonotype with a few counts. This sequence joins TRBV2 and TRBJ2-1, with 9 positions matching TRBD2. The J segment lost 7 bases and the V segment lost 4 bases, leaving 8 bases of the junction unmatched. Germline loops: CDR1 SNHLY, CDR2 FYNNEI. CDR3 length: 15 amino acids. CDR3 residues: CASSGSSGESNEQFF. The CDR3 DNA follows: TGTGCCAGCAGTGGTTCTAGCGGGGAATCTAATGAGCAGTTCTTC.

The CDR3 sequence: CASSQEPTGGTTDTQYF. In DNA, the CDR3 is TGTGCCAGCAGCCAAGAACCCACAGGGGGGACAACAGATACGCAGTATTTT. This sequence joins TRBV4-2 and TRBJ2-3; 8 bases line up with TRBD1. V lost 0 bases, J lost 3 bases, and 8 bases stayed unmatched. Germline values: CDR1 LGHNA, CDR2 YNFKEQ. The CDR3 loop spans 17 amino acids.

The sample holds a few counts of this clonotype. The CDR3, as DNA: TGTGCCATCAGTGAGTCTATTAGGGATTCAGCCCAGCATTTT. This sequence encodes CAISESIRDSAQHF. V gene TRBV10-3 combines with J gene TRBJ1-5, with no clear D. The germline gives CDR1 ENHRY, CDR2 SYGVKD. The CDR3 covers 14 residues. The germline V and J ends were trimmed by 0 bases and 11 bases, with 14 bases remaining between them.

This rearrangement joins TRBV5-1 to TRBJ2-7; 9 bases are shared with TRBD1. Trimming cost V 7 bases and J 6 bases; bases outside gene matches: 20. Germline lookup yields CDR1 SGHRS and CDR2 YFSETQ. The CDR3 is 17 amino acids. The CDR3 region is CASLMGRRDRVCSEQYF. CDR3 DNA sequence: TGCGCCAGCCTCATGGGGCGAAGGGACAGGGTTTGCTCCGAGCAGTACTTC.

The rearrangement links TRBV4-1 to TRBJ1-2, with D possibly TRBD1 on 6 matching bases. Germline V CDR1 and CDR2: MGHRA, YSYEKL. V was cut by 2 bases and J by 3 bases, with 13 bases left in between. The CDR3 is 15 amino acids. The CDR3 loop is CASSQQDRLDYGYTF. For the CDR3, the DNA is TGCGCCAGCAGCCAACAAGACAGGCTTGACTATGGCTACACCTTC.

The rearrangement uses TRBV7-8 and TRBJ2-1; TRBD2 matches at 12 bases. Unmatched junction bases numbered 5, after V lost 5 bases and J lost 6 bases. The CDR3 runs to 15 residues. The germline gives CDR1 SGHVS, CDR2 FQNEAQ. CDR3 amino acids: CASSRLAGVRNEQFF. The CDR3 DNA sequence: TGTGCCAGCAGCCGACTAGCGGGAGTGCGCAATGAGCAGTTCTTC. The whole variable domain, filled in from reference TRBV7-8 and TRBJ2-1, reads GAGVSQSPRYKVAKRGQDVALRCDPISGHVSLFWYQQALGQGPEFLTYFQNEAQLDKSGLPSDRFFAERPEGSVSTLKIQRTQQEDSAVYLCASSRLAGVRNEQFFGPGTRLTVL.

This clonotype has a handful of counts. The V gene is TRBV20-1, the J gene TRBJ2-1; D gene ambiguous. Deletions cut 2 bases from V and 4 bases from J, with 9 bases between. Per the germline V gene, CDR1 is DFQATT and CDR2 is SNEGSKA (reference sequence). The CDR3 runs 13 residues. In DNA form, the CDR3 reads TGCAGTGCTAGAAGAAACAGTTACAATGAGCAGTTCTTC. Its translation: CSARRNSYNEQFF.

This clonotype was detected only a few times. Written as DNA, the CDR3 is TGTGCCAGCAGTACGTGGGGGACAGGGTCCTACGAGCAGTACTTC. Translation gives CASSTWGTGSYEQYF. The gene calls are TRBV7-8 and TRBJ2-7, with 9 bases fitting TRBD1. The germline gives CDR1 SGHVS, CDR2 FQNEAQ. This CDR3 contains 15 residues. Trimming cost V 6 bases and J 1 base; bases outside gene matches: 7.

This rearrangement joins TRBV18 to TRBJ1-1; TRBD1 might be the D (5 bases). CDR3 length equals 13 residues. Trimming removed 2 bases from V and 6 bases from J, with 10 bases in between. Germline V lookup: CDR1 KGHSH, CDR2 LQKENI. CDR3 bases: TGTGCCAGCTCACCAGCATTCAGGGCTGAAGCTTTCTTT. Its translation is CASSPAFRAEAFF.